The next 25 T cell receptor beta chains were all read from a single sample in a study of cytomegalovirus exposure and HLA in healthy donors. The table came from immunoSEQ multiplex PCR; TCRdb's copy has only in-frame clones and leaves some out. The sample contains about 130,000 clones, 75% to 90% of which appear only once. Sequenced input: PBMCs. The receptors originated from a woman aged 30 to 39 in good health and CMV-seropositive.

The rearrangement links TRBV28 to TRBJ2-5; a possible D gene is TRBD1 (5 bases). V lost 2 bases, J lost 4 bases, and 11 bases lay in between. Germline V CDR1 and CDR2: MDHEN, SYDVKM. The CDR3 runs to 14 residues. Written as DNA, the CDR3 is TGTGCCAGCAGTTTACTCAGGGCAGGAGAGACCCAGTACTTC. This gives the protein CASSLLRAGETQYF.

Written as DNA, the CDR3 is TGCGCCAGCAGCTTGGAAGGCGGAAACTATGGCTACACCTTC. This translates into CASSLEGGNYGYTF. The genes are TRBV5-1 and TRBJ1-2, with no clear D. Germline CDR1 is SGHRS and CDR2 is YFSETQ. The CDR3 consists of 14 residues. V was trimmed by 0 bases and J by 2 bases, leaving 8 bases between them.

J is TRBJ1-2 and V is TRBV5-6; unclear D gene. This CDR3 has 14 residues. Trimming took 0 bases from V and 1 from J, leaving 7 bases between them. CDR1 is SGHDT, CDR2 YYEEEE, per germline. The CDR3 is CASSLGQNNYGYTF. CDR3 DNA: TGTGCCAGCAGCTTGGGGCAGAATAACTATGGCTACACCTTC.

The CDR3, as DNA: TGTGCCAGCAGCTCCTTGACTGGTGAAGCTTTCTTT. This sequence encodes CASSSLTGEAFF. This chain connects TRBV7-9 to TRBJ1-1; the D is unclear. The CDR3 consists of 12 residues. Per germline, CDR1 SEHNR and CDR2 FQNEAQ (reference sequence). The V end lost 4 bases, the J end lost 7 bases, and 10 bases lay between the germline ends.

This chain links TRBV7-8 with TRBJ2-3, with D maybe TRBD2 (5 bases). This CDR3 comprises 15 residues. Trimming shortened V by 1 base and J by 4 bases, and 12 bases separated the two germline ends. The germline gives CDR1 SGHVS, CDR2 FQNEAQ. In DNA, the CDR3 is TGTGCCAGCAGCTTAGACCCTAGCCCCGCAGATACGCAGTATTTT. Translation gives CASSLDPSPADTQYF.

The gene calls are TRBV4-1 and TRBJ2-1; D gene uncertain. Germline lookup yields CDR1 MGHRA and CDR2 YSYEKL. Trimming shortened V by 3 bases and J by 4 bases, and 7 bases separated the two germline ends. The CDR3 has 13 residues. The CDR3 is CASSQENYNEQFF. The CDR3 nucleotides are TGCGCCAGCAGCCAGGAGAATTACAATGAGCAGTTCTTC.

This clone came up a few times. The rearrangement uses TRBV5-4 and TRBJ1-2, with 7 bases matching TRBD1. With V trimmed by 4 bases and J by 6 bases, 6 bases remained unmatched. The CDR3 consists of 13 residues. Germline CDR1 is SGHNT and CDR2 is YYREEE (reference sequence). The CDR3 DNA reads TGTGCCAGCAGCCAATTTGACAGGGATGGCTACACCTTC. It specifies CASSQFDRDGYTF. Based on the CDR3 plus reference TRBV5-4 and TRBJ1-2, the full variable domain is ETGVTQSPTHLIKTRGQQVTLRCSSQSGHNTVSWYQQALGQGPQFIFQYYREEENGRGNFPPRFSGLQFPNYSSELNVNALELDDSALYLCASSQFDRDGYTFGSGTRLTVV.

This chain links TRBV7-8 with TRBJ2-2, with 11 bases identical to TRBD2. After removal of 2 bases from V and 3 bases from J, the junction contained 8 bases not matched to a gene. Germline CDR1 is SGHVS and CDR2 is FQNEAQ. This CDR3 is 18 amino acids long. The CDR3 DNA follows: TGTGCCAGCAGCTTAACGGCTAGCGGGGGGATCGACACCGGGGAGCTGTTTTTT. As protein: CASSLTASGGIDTGELFF.

The genes are TRBV7-6 and TRBJ2-7; the match to TRBD2 covers 14 bases. The germline V gene has CDR1 SGHVS and CDR2 FNYEAQ. Trimming removed 5 bases from V and 6 bases from J; junction bases left unmatched: 9. This CDR3 has 16 residues. CDR3 protein: CASSPSGLAGEGEQYF. CDR3 DNA: TGTGCCAGCAGCCCATCGGGACTAGCGGGAGAAGGCGAGCAGTACTTC.

Details on this clone: An end of the junction does not agree with germline; a read error may underlie this. The V and J genes are TRBV11-3 and TRBJ2-2; D possibly corresponds to TRBD2 (6 bases). There are 12 residues in the CDR3. Per the germline V gene, CDR1 is SGHNT and CDR2 is YENEEA. The CDR3 sequence is CASRLGGGELFF. CDR3 coding DNA: TGTGCCAGCCGCTTGGGAGGCGGGGAGCTGTTTTTT.

The rearrangement links TRBV28 to TRBJ2-7; 9 bases agree with TRBD1. The CDR3 loop spans 12 amino acids. The germline V gene encodes CDR1 MDHEN and CDR2 SYDVKM. The trim removed 7 bases at V and 12 bases at J, leaving 10 bases unmatched. DNA of the CDR3: TGTGCCAGCACCCCGCCGGGGGACAGGGTGTACTTC. It is translated as CASTPPGDRVYF.

This clone was recorded only once. The chain has TRBV28 and TRBJ2-2; 8 bases match TRBD1. Trimming removed 4 bases from V and 6 bases from J; junction bases left unmatched: 7. The CDR3 runs to 15 residues. CDR1 is MDHEN, CDR2 SYDVKM, per germline. The CDR3 reads CASSSAGGGSGELFF. The CDR3 DNA is TGTGCCAGCAGTTCCGCAGGGGGCGGATCCGGGGAGCTGTTTTTT.

V is TRBV27 and J is TRBJ2-7; 7 bases match TRBD1. Germline values: CDR1 MNHEY, CDR2 SMNVEV (reference sequence). The V and J ends lost 5 bases and 1 base, in that order; junction bases with no gene match: 8. The CDR3 runs to 15 residues. CDR3 nucleotide sequence: TGTGCCAGCAGTGTCCGGATGACAGGGTCCTACGAGCAGTACTTC. It specifies CASSVRMTGSYEQYF.

The CDR3 here is CASSEGYEQYF. DNA for the CDR3: TGCGCCAGCAGCGAGGGTTACGAGCAGTACTTC. This sequence joins TRBV5-1 and TRBJ2-7, with D possibly TRBD2 on 5 matching bases. The V gene's germline CDR1 is SGHRS and CDR2 YFSETQ. The CDR3 sequence is 11 residues long. The V and J ends lost 4 bases and 4 bases respectively, with 6 bases between them.

This clone was counted only a few times. The CDR3 DNA follows: TGTGCCAGCAGCTCCCCCCATAGCTCCTACGAGCAGTACTTC. As protein: CASSSPHSSYEQYF. The chain uses TRBV5-6 and TRBJ2-7, with D hard to call. Deletions cut 3 bases from V and 0 bases from J, with 10 bases between. CDR3 length equals 14 residues. In germline, CDR1 is SGHDT, CDR2 YYEEEE.

This chain links TRBV5-4 with TRBJ2-5, with 14 bases that match TRBD2. Germline trimming cut 4 bases from V and 5 bases from J; bases unmatched to any gene: 7. The CDR3 sequence is 16 residues long. Per germline, CDR1 SGHNT and CDR2 YYREEE (reference sequence). The DNA of the CDR3 is TGTGCCAGCAGCGGGACTAGCGGGAGAATAAGGGAGACCCAGTACTTC. This codes for CASSGTSGRIRETQYF.

The rearrangement uses TRBV5-1 and TRBJ1-3; TRBD1 might be the D (6 bases). V was pared by 0 bases and J by 4 bases, with 11 bases between. This CDR3 has 15 residues. Germline assignment: CDR1 SGHRS and CDR2 YFSETQ. The DNA of the CDR3 is TGCGCCAGCAGCTTGGCCCCGGGGGGCGGAAACACCATATATTTT. As protein: CASSLAPGGGNTIYF.

As DNA, the CDR3 is TGTGCCAGCAGTCGTAGCTTGCTCGGGTACGAGCAGTACTTC. This translates into CASSRSLLGYEQYF. The rearrangement joins TRBV5-6 to TRBJ2-7; D not resolved. The V gene's germline CDR1 is SGHDT and CDR2 YYEEEE. The V end lost 5 bases, the J end lost 4 bases, and 16 bases lay between the germline ends. This CDR3 has 14 amino acids.

The rearrangement joins TRBV18 to TRBJ1-4; D is unclear. Looked up from germline, CDR1 is KGHSH and CDR2 is LQKENI. The CDR3 length is 16 residues. V was cut by 3 bases and J by 0 bases, with 11 bases left in between. The CDR3 region has the DNA TGTGCCAGCTCACCTGTGGGCAGCTCAACTAATGAAAAACTGTTTTTT. This codes for CASSPVGSSTNEKLFF. Full variable domain (missing parts from reference TRBV18 and TRBJ1-4): NAGVMQNPRHLVRRRGQEARLRCSPMKGHSHVYWYRQLPEEGLKFMVYLQKENIIDESGMPKERFSAEFPKEGPSILRIQQVVRGDSAAYFCASSPVGSSTNEKLFFGSGTQLSVL.

The chain employs TRBV7-2 and TRBJ2-7; D ambiguous. Germline V CDR1 and CDR2: SGHTA, FQGNSA. The CDR3 consists of 12 residues. The V and J ends lost 4 bases and 2 bases respectively, with 6 bases between them. CDR3 protein: CASSSPPYEQYF. In nucleotides, the CDR3 is TGTGCCAGCAGCTCCCCTCCCTACGAGCAGTACTTC.

The V and J genes are TRBV2 and TRBJ2-7; a possible D gene is TRBD2 (5 bases). The length of the CDR3 is 13 residues. CDR1 is SNHLY, CDR2 FYNNEI, per germline. V was clipped by 6 bases and J by 1 base, with 10 bases between them. In DNA, the CDR3 is TGTGCCAGCAGCCCGGACTCATCCTACGAGCAGTACTTC. Translated: CASSPDSSYEQYF.

The DNA of the CDR3 is TGCGCCAGCAGCCTTCAACTAGCGGGTGAGCAGTACTTC. It codes for CASSLQLAGEQYF. The chain employs TRBV5-1 and TRBJ2-7; 9 nucleotides match TRBD2. With 4 bases clipped from V and 7 bases from J, the junction kept 6 bases outside the gene matches. This CDR3 spans 13 amino acids. Germline CDR1 reads SGHRS; CDR2 reads YFSETQ.

The rearrangement uses TRBV19 and TRBJ1-5; TRBD1 is a possible D gene (5 bases). The CDR3 sequence is 14 residues long. Germline assignment: CDR1 LNHDA and CDR2 SQIVND (reference sequence). Trimming pared 5 bases from V and 0 bases from J, leaving 8 bases between. This chain's CDR3 is CASSSGGSNQPQHF. The CDR3 coding sequence is TGTGCCAGTAGTTCGGGGGGTAGCAATCAGCCCCAGCATTTT.

This chain links TRBV7-9 with TRBJ2-7, with 8 nucleotides matching TRBD1. The CDR3 totals 17 residues. V was pared by 2 bases and J by 3 bases, with 12 bases of the junction left unmatched. The germline gives CDR1 SEHNR, CDR2 FQNEAQ (reference sequence). The chain's CDR3 is CASSLPATGGPGYEQYF. Written as DNA, the CDR3 is TGTGCCAGCAGCTTACCGGCTACAGGGGGTCCTGGCTACGAGCAGTACTTC.

The sample holds a few counts of this clone. This rearrangement joins TRBV5-1 to TRBJ2-2; no definite D call. The CDR3 consists of 15 residues. The V gene's germline CDR1 is SGHRS and CDR2 YFSETQ. Trimming pared 5 bases from V and 0 bases from J, leaving 11 bases between. CDR3 nucleotides: TGCGCCAGCAGTCTGAACATCGCGAACACCGGGGAGCTGTTTTTT. Protein sequence: CASSLNIANTGELFF.